A single sample is the source of the 13 T cell receptor beta chains below, sequenced in a study of OX40 agonist ivuxolimab in advanced cancers. Profiling relied on immunoSEQ multiplex PCR, and the TCRdb table lists in-frame clones only, not all of them. The sample holds about 82,000 clones; 75% to 90% are singletons and the top ten take 0.85%. This material consisted of CD4+ or CD8+ T cells sorted from blood, taken in a trial of the OX40 agonist ivuxolimab. Source of these receptors: an adult with an advanced solid tumor such as melanoma, head and neck, liver or kidney cancer.

The chain couples TRBV30 to TRBJ1-6; 11 positions match TRBD1. V shed 2 bases and J 4 bases; nucleotides not matched to a gene: 4. The CDR3 spans 16 residues. CDR1 and CDR2 (germline): GTSNPN, SVGIG (reference sequence). The CDR3 DNA reads TGTGCCTGGAGTAGGGGACAGGGGGATTATAATTCACCCCTCCACTTT. This translates into CAWSRGQGDYNSPLHF.

The chain joins TRBV6-1 to TRBJ1-5; no reliable D call. CDR3 length: 11 residues. Germline V gives CDR1 MNHNS, CDR2 SASEGT. V dropped 6 bases and J dropped 6 bases, with 6 bases sitting between them. The CDR3 DNA reads TGTGCCAGCAGAGACTTTCAGCCCCAGCATTTT. Translating it yields CASRDFQPQHF.

The V call is TRBV19, the J call TRBJ2-7; TRBD1 might be the D (5 bases). Germline V gene sequence: CDR1 LNHDA, CDR2 SQIVND (reference sequence). This CDR3 has 12 residues. V dropped 6 bases and J dropped 2 bases, with 8 bases sitting between them. The CDR3, as DNA: TGTGCCAGTAGAGGGGATCCCTACGAGCAGTACTTC. Its protein is CASRGDPYEQYF.

This rearrangement joins TRBV6-6 to TRBJ1-2; 8 bases line up with TRBD1. The V gene end was trimmed by 6 bases and the J gene end by 7 bases; junction bases not matched to a gene: 7. The V gene's germline CDR1 is MNHNY and CDR2 SVGAGI (reference sequence). CDR3 length equals 13 residues. The CDR3 here is CASSQDRESGYTF. In nucleotides, the CDR3 is TGTGCCAGCAGCCAGGACAGGGAATCTGGCTACACCTTC.

This clone has more than one count but fewer than ten. This same CDR3 is encoded by further DNA sequences in the sample. The V and J genes are TRBV7-2 and TRBJ1-5, with D perhaps TRBD1 (5 bases). V lost 1 base and J lost 4, with 8 bases in between. CDR3 size: 14 residues. Germline-derived CDR1 and CDR2 are SGHTA and FQGNSA. As DNA, the CDR3 is TGTGCCAGCAGCTTAGGACAGCCGAATCAGCCCCAGCATTTT. Translated: CASSLGQPNQPQHF.

The sample holds a few counts of this clone. V is TRBV4-1 and J is TRBJ2-7, with TRBD2 matching over 9 bases. V gave up 1 base and J gave up 7 bases; unmatched junction bases: 8. CDR1 and CDR2 (germline): MGHRA, YSYEKL. The CDR3 totals 15 residues. For the CDR3, the DNA is TGCGCCAGCAGCCAAGGACTAGCGGCTCAGTCGGAGCAGTACTTC. Translation: CASSQGLAAQSEQYF.

This clone was observed a few times. The chain carries TRBV7-2 and TRBJ1-5; no reliable D call. The CDR3 loop spans 16 amino acids. Trimming pared 6 bases from V and 0 bases from J, leaving 15 bases between. CDR1 is SGHTA and CDR2 is FQGNSA in the germline V gene. The CDR3, as DNA: TGTGCCAGCAGTCCCTCTCGTGGTGATAGCAATCAGCCCCAGCATTTT. Its protein is CASSPSRGDSNQPQHF.

The chain employs TRBV7-9 and TRBJ1-6; no definite D call. The CDR3 has 11 amino acids. Deletions cut 5 bases from V and 9 bases from J, with 5 bases between. Germline CDR1 reads SEHNR; CDR2 reads FQNEAQ (reference sequence). DNA of the CDR3: TGTGCCAGCAGCCCCAGTTCACCCCTCCACTTT. This sequence encodes CASSPSSPLHF.

This chain links TRBV30 with TRBJ1-1; 9 positions agree with TRBD1. CDR1 is GTSNPN and CDR2 is SVGIG in the germline V gene (reference sequence). This CDR3 is 14 amino acids long. V lost 2 bases to trimming and J lost 4 bases; unmatched junction nucleotides: 5. The CDR3 is CAWSRQGEGTEAFF. DNA of the CDR3: TGTGCCTGGAGTCGACAGGGGGAGGGCACTGAAGCTTTCTTT.

This clone was counted a single time. V and J are TRBV6-4 and TRBJ1-6; D gene ambiguous. The CDR3 loop spans 17 amino acids. V dropped 4 bases and J dropped 4 bases, with 17 bases sitting between them. The germline gives CDR1 MRHNA, CDR2 SNTAGT. CDR3 bases: TGTGCCAGCAGTGCCCCCGTTTTGGGAGTTTATAATTCACCCCTCCACTTT. This translates into CASSAPVLGVYNSPLHF.

The CDR3: CASIERGGALGYF. The DNA of the CDR3 is TGTGCCAGCATCGAGCGGGGCGGAGCCCTAGGGTATTTT. The rearrangement joins TRBV6-1 to TRBJ2-3; 7 positions match TRBD2. V shed 7 bases, J shed 14 bases, and the junction held 15 bases outside the gene matches. CDR3 length: 13 amino acids. Germline CDR1 and CDR2: MNHNS and SASEGT.

The V call is TRBV5-1, the J call TRBJ1-4; 9 bases map to TRBD1. CDR1 and CDR2 from the germline V gene are SGHRS and YFSETQ. V shed 3 bases, J shed 8 bases, and the junction held 8 bases outside the gene matches. The CDR3 is 15 residues long. In DNA, the CDR3 is TGCGCCAGCAGCTGGGGACAGGGTGTACGAGAAAAACTGTTTTTT. Residues: CASSWGQGVREKLFF.

The rearrangement links TRBV4-2 to TRBJ2-5, with D uncertain. From germline, CDR1 is LGHNA and CDR2 YNFKEQ. The CDR3 loop spans 10 amino acids. Trimming removed 4 bases at V and 4 bases at J, with 1 base between. The CDR3 loop reads CASSPETQYF. CDR3 bases: TGTGCCAGCAGCCCAGAGACCCAGTACTTC.